One and the same sample provided the 10 T cell receptor beta chains below, sequenced in a study of cytomegalovirus exposure and HLA in healthy donors. Primers: 60 Vbeta forward and 13 Jbeta reverse. Measured with immunoSEQ multiplex PCR; TCRdb has only the in-frame clones, and not every one. The table records about 210,000 clones, 75% to 85% of them present only once. The specimen was PBMCs. The origin of the receptors is a male donor in good health and CMV-seropositive.

This chain uses TRBV6-6 with TRBJ2-7, with 7 bases that match TRBD1. V shed 2 bases and J 6 bases; nucleotides not matched to a gene: 1. The CDR3 is 12 amino acids. Germline-derived CDR1 and CDR2 are MNHNY and SVGAGI (reference sequence). The CDR3 protein is CASSYDRVEQYF. The CDR3 DNA reads TGTGCCAGCAGTTACGACAGGGTCGAGCAGTACTTC.

The genes are TRBV10-3 and TRBJ1-1; weak D call: TRBD1 (6 bases). CDR3 size: 15 residues. Germline-derived CDR1 and CDR2 are ENHRY and SYGVKD. V gave up 6 bases and J gave up 0 bases, with 14 bases separating them. The CDR3, as DNA: TGTGCCATCAGAGCAAGACAGGAACTGAACACTGAAGCTTTCTTT. Amino acids: CAIRARQELNTEAFF.

The chain links TRBV7-2 to TRBJ2-4; D is undetermined. The CDR3 is 14 amino acids. CDR1 is SGHTA, CDR2 FQGNSA, per germline. With 5 bases removed from V and 4 bases from J, the gap between germline ends came to 12 bases. As DNA, the CDR3 is TGTGCCAGCAGCGCCGAGGCCGGTAAAAACATTCAGTACTTC. Protein product: CASSAEAGKNIQYF.

The J gene is TRBJ2-7, the V gene TRBV7-2; tentatively, D is TRBD2 (5 bases). V was clipped by 2 bases and J by 3 bases, with 8 bases between them. CDR1 and CDR2 from the germline V gene are SGHTA and FQGNSA. This CDR3 is 13 amino acids long. The CDR3 is CASSLPGIYEQYF. Written as DNA, the CDR3 is TGTGCCAGCAGCTTACCGGGAATCTACGAGCAGTACTTC.

This clone has a handful of counts. The chain employs TRBV11-3 and TRBJ2-1; maybe TRBD1 (6 bases). The V gene lost 4 bases and the J gene lost 2 bases, with 12 bases spanning the gap. Germline V gene data show CDR1 as SGHNT and CDR2 as YENEEA. The CDR3 is made up of 15 amino acids. As DNA, the CDR3 is TGTGCCAGCAGCTCAGGGGTTCAGGCCTACAATGAGCAGTTCTTC. Its translation is CASSSGVQAYNEQFF.

V and J are TRBV29-1 and TRBJ1-5, with TRBD1 as a possible D gene (5 bases). This CDR3 contains 15 residues. CDR1 and CDR2 (germline): SQVTM, ANQGSEA. V was trimmed by 6 bases and J by 2 bases, leaving 17 bases between them. The CDR3 sequence is CSVKERGEGNQPQHF. CDR3 DNA sequence: TGCAGCGTCAAAGAAAGAGGGGAGGGCAATCAGCCCCAGCATTTT.

The V gene is TRBV19, the J gene TRBJ1-4; weak D call: TRBD1 (5 bases). The CDR3 spans 14 residues. Germline CDR1 LNHDA, CDR2 SQIVND (reference sequence). As DNA, the CDR3 is TGTGCTGCGGGGGAAGGTATTACTAATGAAAAACTGTTTTTT. It yields the protein CAAGEGITNEKLFF.

Worth noting for this clone: Relative to the germline gene, one junction end is altered; a read error may explain this. The genes are TRBV7-3 and TRBJ2-1; tentatively, D is TRBD1 (5 bases). This CDR3 comprises 14 residues. The germline gives CDR1 SGHTA, CDR2 FQGTGA. Here the CDR3 DNA reads TGTTCCAGCAGCTTATCGGCAGGGAACGATGAGCAGTTCTTC. It translates to CSSSLSAGNDEQFF.

This clone occurred a few times. This rearrangement joins TRBV5-6 to TRBJ1-1, with 9 positions matching TRBD1. V trimming: 6 bases; J trimming: 11 bases; junction bases outside the gene matches: 8. Germline CDR1 reads SGHDT; CDR2 reads YYEEEE. The CDR3 spans 12 residues. CDR3 amino acids: CASTDGGTGAFF. The DNA of the CDR3 is TGTGCCAGCACCGACGGAGGGACAGGGGCTTTCTTT.

This chain links TRBV7-2 with TRBJ2-7, with 7 nucleotides matching TRBD2. The CDR3 loop spans 14 amino acids. V lost 5 bases, J lost 4 bases, and 8 bases stayed unmatched. CDR1 is SGHTA, CDR2 FQGNSA, per germline. CDR3 region: CASSPFSGGYEQYF. In DNA, the CDR3 is TGTGCCAGCAGCCCATTCTCGGGAGGTTACGAGCAGTACTTC.